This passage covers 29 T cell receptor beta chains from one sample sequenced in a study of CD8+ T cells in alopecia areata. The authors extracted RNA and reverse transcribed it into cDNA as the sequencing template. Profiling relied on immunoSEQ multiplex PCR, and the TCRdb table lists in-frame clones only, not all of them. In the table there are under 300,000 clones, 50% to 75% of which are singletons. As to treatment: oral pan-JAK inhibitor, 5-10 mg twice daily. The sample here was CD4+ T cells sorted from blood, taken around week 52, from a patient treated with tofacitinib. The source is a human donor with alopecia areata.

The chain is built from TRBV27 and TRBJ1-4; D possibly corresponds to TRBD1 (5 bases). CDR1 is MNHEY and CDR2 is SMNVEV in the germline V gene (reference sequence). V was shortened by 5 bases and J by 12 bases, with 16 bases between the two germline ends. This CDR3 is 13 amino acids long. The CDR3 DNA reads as TGTGCCAGCAGTCCGCAAACCCAAGGGGAACTGTTTTTT. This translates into CASSPQTQGELFF.

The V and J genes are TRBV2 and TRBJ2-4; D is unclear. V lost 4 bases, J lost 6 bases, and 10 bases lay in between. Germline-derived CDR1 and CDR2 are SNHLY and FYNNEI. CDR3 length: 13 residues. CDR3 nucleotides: TGTGCCAGCAGTGCAAGTATGGGAAACATTCAGTACTTC. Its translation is CASSASMGNIQYF. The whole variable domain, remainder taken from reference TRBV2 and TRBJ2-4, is EPEVTQTPSHQVTQMGQEVILRCVPISNHLYFYWYRQILGQKVEFLVSFYNNEISEKSEIFDDQFSVERPDGSNFTLKIRSTKLEDSAMYFCASSASMGNIQYFGAGTRLSVL.

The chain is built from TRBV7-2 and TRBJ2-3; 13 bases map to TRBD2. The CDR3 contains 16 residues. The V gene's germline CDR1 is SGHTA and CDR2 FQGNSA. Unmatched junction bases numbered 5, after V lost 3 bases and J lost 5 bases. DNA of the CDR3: TGTGCCAGCAGCTTGCGACTAGCGGGGGGAGTAGATACGCAGTATTTT. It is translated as CASSLRLAGGVDTQYF. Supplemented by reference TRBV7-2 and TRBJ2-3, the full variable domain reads GAGVSQSPSNKVTEKGKDVELRCDPISGHTALYWYRQSLGQGLEFLIYFQGNSAPDKSGLPSDRFSAERTGGSVSTLTIQRTQQEDSAVYLCASSLRLAGGVDTQYFGPGTRLTVL.

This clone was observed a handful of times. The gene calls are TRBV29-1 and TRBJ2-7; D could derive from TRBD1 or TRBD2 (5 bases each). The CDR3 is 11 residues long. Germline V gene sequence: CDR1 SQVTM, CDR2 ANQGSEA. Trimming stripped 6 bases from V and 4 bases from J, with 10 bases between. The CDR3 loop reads CSVLGPYEQYF. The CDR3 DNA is TGCAGCGTACTGGGACCTTACGAGCAGTACTTC.

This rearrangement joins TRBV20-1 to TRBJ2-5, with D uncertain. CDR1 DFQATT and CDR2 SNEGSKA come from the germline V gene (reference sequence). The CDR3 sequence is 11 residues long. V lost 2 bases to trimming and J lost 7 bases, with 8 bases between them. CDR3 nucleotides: TGCAGTGCTAGATCGGGTGGGACCCAGTACTTC. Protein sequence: CSARSGGTQYF.

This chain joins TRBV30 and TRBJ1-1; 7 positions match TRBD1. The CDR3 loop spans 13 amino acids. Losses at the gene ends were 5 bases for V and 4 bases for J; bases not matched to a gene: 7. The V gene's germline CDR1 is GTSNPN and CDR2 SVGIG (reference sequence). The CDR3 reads CAWGNRGPTEAFF. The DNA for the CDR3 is TGTGCCTGGGGTAACAGGGGTCCCACTGAAGCTTTCTTT.

This CDR3 reads CASMPGDRDSPLHF. The CDR3 DNA follows: TGTGCCAGCATGCCCGGGGACAGGGATTCACCCCTCCACTTT. The chain recombines TRBV2 with TRBJ1-6, with 9 positions matching TRBD1. Germline loops: CDR1 SNHLY, CDR2 FYNNEI. V was clipped by 7 bases and J by 8 bases; unmatched bases: 6. CDR3 length: 14 amino acids.

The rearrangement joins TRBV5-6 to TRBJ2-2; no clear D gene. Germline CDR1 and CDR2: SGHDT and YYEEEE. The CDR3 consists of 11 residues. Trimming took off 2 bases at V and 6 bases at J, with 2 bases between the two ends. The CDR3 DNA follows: TGTGCCAGCAGCTTAGCCGGGGAGCTGTTTTTT. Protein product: CASSLAGELFF.

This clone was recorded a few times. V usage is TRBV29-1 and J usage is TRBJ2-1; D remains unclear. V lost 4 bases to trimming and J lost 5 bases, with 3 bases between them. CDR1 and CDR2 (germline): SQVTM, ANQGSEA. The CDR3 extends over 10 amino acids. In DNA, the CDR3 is TGCAGCGTTGTCAACAATGAGCAGTTCTTC. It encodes CSVVNNEQFF.

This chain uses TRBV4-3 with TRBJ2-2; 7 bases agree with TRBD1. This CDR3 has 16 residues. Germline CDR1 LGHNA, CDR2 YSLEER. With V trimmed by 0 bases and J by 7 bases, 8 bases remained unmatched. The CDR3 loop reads CASSQDVQGVDGELFF. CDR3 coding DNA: TGCGCCAGCAGCCAAGATGTCCAGGGGGTTGACGGGGAGCTGTTTTTT.

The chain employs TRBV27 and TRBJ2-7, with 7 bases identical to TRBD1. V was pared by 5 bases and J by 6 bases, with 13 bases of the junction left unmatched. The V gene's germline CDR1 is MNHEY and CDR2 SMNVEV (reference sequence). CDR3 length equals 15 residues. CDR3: CASSPYGRGLIEQYF. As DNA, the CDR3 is TGTGCCAGCAGTCCATACGGTAGGGGGCTGATCGAGCAGTACTTC.

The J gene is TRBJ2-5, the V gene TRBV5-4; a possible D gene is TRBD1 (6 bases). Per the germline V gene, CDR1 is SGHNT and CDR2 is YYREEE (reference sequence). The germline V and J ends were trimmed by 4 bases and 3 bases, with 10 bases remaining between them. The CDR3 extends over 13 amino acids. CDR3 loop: CASSPGQKETQYF. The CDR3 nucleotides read TGTGCCAGCAGCCCCGGACAGAAAGAGACCCAGTACTTC.

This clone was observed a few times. In DNA, the CDR3 is TGTGCCAGCAGTCCACAGGGGTCTGAGGAGCTGTTTTTT. As protein: CASSPQGSEELFF. V is TRBV2 and J is TRBJ2-2; 7 bases are a match to TRBD1. There are 13 residues in the CDR3. J lost 10 bases, V lost 5 bases, and 7 bases had no gene match. Germline V CDR1 and CDR2: SNHLY, FYNNEI. Full variable domain (missing parts from reference TRBV2 and TRBJ2-2): EPEVTQTPSHQVTQMGQEVILRCVPISNHLYFYWYRQILGQKVEFLVSFYNNEISEKSEIFDDQFSVERPDGSNFTLKIRSTKLEDSAMYFCASSPQGSEELFFGEGSRLTVL.

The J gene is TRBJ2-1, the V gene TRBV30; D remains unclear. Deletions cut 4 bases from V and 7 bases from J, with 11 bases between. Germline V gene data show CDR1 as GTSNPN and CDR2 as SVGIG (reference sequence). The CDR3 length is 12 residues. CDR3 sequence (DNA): TGTGCCTGGAACGAGTTTGCGAATGAGCAGTTCTTC. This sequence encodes CAWNEFANEQFF.

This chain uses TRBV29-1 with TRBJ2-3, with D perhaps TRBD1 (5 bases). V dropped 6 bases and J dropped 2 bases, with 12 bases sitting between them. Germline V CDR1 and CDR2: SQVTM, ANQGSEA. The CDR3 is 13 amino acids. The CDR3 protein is CSVGHLDTDTQYF. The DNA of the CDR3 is TGCAGCGTGGGGCACCTAGACACAGATACGCAGTATTTT.

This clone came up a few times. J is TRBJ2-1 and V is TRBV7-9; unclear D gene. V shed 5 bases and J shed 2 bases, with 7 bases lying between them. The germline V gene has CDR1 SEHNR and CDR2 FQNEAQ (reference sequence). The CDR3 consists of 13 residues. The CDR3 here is CASSPRTYNEQFF. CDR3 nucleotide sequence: TGTGCCAGCAGCCCCCGGACCTACAATGAGCAGTTCTTC.

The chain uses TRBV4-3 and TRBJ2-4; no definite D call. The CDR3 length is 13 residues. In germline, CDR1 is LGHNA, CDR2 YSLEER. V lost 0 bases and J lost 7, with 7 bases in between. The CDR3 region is CASSQDGPNIQYF. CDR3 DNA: TGCGCCAGCAGCCAAGATGGGCCGAACATTCAGTACTTC.

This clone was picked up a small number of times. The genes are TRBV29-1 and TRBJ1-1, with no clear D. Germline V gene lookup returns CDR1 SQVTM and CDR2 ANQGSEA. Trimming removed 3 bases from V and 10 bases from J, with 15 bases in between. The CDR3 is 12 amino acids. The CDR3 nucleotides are TGCAGCGTTGAGGGCCCTGGTGTCGGAGCTTTCTTT. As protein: CSVEGPGVGAFF.

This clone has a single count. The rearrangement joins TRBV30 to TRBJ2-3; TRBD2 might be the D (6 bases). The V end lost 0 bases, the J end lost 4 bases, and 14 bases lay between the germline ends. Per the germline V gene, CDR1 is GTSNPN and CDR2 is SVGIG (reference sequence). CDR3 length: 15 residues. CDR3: CAWSVRGGFPDTQYF. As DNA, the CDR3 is TGTGCCTGGAGTGTACGTGGGGGGTTCCCAGATACGCAGTATTTT.

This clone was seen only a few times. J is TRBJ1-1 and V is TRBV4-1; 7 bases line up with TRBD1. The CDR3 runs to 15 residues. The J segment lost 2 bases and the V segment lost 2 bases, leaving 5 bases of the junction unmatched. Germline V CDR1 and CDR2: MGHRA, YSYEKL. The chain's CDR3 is CASSQTGAINTEAFF. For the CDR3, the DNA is TGCGCCAGCAGCCAAACAGGGGCGATAAACACTGAAGCTTTCTTT.

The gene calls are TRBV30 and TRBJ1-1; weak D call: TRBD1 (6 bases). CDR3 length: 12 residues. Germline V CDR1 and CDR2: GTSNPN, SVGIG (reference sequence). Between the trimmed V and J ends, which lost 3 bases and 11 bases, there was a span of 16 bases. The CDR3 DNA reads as TGTGCCTGGAGACCCCGGGACATCGGTGCTTTCTTT. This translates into CAWRPRDIGAFF.

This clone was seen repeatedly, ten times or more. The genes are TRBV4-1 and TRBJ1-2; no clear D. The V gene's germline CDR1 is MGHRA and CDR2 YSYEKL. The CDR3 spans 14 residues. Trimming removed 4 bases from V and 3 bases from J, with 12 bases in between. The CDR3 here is CASSLPTGDYGYTF. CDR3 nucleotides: TGCGCCAGCAGCCTTCCAACCGGGGACTATGGCTACACCTTC.

The CDR3 nucleotides read TGCGCCAGCGGAAGGGGGGAAGATAACGAGCAGTACTTC. This codes for CASGRGEDNEQYF. The chain is built from TRBV4-1 and TRBJ2-7; D may correspond to TRBD1 or TRBD2 (6 bases each). CDR1 is MGHRA, CDR2 YSYEKL, per germline. V was pared by 8 bases and J by 5 bases, with 16 bases between. The CDR3 runs 13 residues.

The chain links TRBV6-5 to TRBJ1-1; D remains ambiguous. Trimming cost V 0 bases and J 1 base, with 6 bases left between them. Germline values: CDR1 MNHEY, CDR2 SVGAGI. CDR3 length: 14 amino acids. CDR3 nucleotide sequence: TGTGCCAGCAGTTACTCTGGAGAGAACACTGAAGCTTTCTTT. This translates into CASSYSGENTEAFF.

CDR3 protein: CASSRLQGDEGPQHF. Written as DNA, the CDR3 is TGTGCCAGCAGTCGGCTACAGGGTGACGAGGGGCCCCAGCATTTT. The chain joins TRBV2 to TRBJ1-5; D is possibly TRBD1 (6 bases). The CDR3 has 15 residues. Germline V CDR1 and CDR2: SNHLY, FYNNEI. V was clipped by 5 bases and J by 9 bases, with 20 bases between them.

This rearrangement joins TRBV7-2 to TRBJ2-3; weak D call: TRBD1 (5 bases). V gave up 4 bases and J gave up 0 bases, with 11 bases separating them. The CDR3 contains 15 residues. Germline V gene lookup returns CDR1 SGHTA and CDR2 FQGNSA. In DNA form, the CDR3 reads TGTGCCAGCAGCTCAGACAGTGCTAGCACAGATACGCAGTATTTT. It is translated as CASSSDSASTDTQYF.

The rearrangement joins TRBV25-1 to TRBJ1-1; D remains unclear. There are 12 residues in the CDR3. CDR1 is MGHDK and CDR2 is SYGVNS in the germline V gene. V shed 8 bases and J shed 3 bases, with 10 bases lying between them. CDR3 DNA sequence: TGTGCCAGCCAGAGGGAGGACACTGAAGCTTTCTTT. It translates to CASQREDTEAFF.

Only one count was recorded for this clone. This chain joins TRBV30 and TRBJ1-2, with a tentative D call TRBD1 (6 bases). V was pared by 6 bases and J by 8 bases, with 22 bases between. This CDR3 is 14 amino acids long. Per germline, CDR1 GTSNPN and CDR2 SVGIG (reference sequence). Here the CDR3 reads CACPGTSALGGYTF. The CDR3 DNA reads TGTGCCTGTCCCGGGACATCGGCCCTTGGGGGCTACACCTTC.

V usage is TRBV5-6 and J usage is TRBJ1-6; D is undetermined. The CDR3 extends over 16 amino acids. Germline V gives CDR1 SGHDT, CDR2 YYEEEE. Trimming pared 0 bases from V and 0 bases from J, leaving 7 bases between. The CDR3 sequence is CASSLGSRSYNSPLHF. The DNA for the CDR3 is TGTGCCAGCAGCTTGGGGTCACGCTCCTATAATTCACCCCTCCACTTT.